A single sample gave rise to the 26 T cell receptor beta chains below, sequenced in a study of technical replicates of blood from several donors. Profiling relied on immunoSEQ multiplex PCR, and the TCRdb table lists in-frame clones only, not all of them. This sample has 80,000 or so clones, with more than 80% found just once. The sample was PBMCs. The receptors shown here come from a human donor in good health. Some clones in this sample may be carry-over from other donors' samples.

The CDR3 region has the DNA TGTGCCAGCAGCTTCCCGGGACTAGCGGGCTCCTACGAGCAGTACTTC. This gives the protein CASSFPGLAGSYEQYF. V is TRBV7-9 and J is TRBJ2-7, with 12 bases identical to TRBD2. V trimming: 3 bases; J trimming: 0 bases; junction bases outside the gene matches: 3. The CDR3 consists of 16 residues. CDR1 and CDR2 (germline): SEHNR, FQNEAQ (reference sequence).

The rearrangement joins TRBV7-8 to TRBJ2-2; 7 bases align to TRBD2. Germline lookup yields CDR1 SGHVS and CDR2 FQNEAQ. CDR3 length equals 15 residues. V shed 10 bases, J shed 7 bases, and the junction held 15 bases outside the gene matches. CDR3 DNA sequence: TGTGCCAACAAGGATGGGGGGGAATTGGACGGGGAGCTGTTTTTT. Its translation is CANKDGGELDGELFF.

V usage is TRBV5-4 and J usage is TRBJ2-7, with no clear D. Per the germline V gene, CDR1 is SGHNT and CDR2 is YYREEE (reference sequence). CDR3 length equals 11 residues. The V end lost 4 bases, the J end lost 2 bases, and 4 bases lay between the germline ends. CDR3 DNA: TGTGCCAGCAGCAGCCCCTACGAGCAGTACTTC. Translated, it gives CASSSPYEQYF.

CDR3: CASSEASGFYGYTF. The CDR3 nucleotides read TGTGCCAGCAGTGAAGCTTCAGGGTTCTATGGCTACACCTTC. The genes are TRBV2 and TRBJ1-2; maybe TRBD1 (5 bases). Trimming took off 0 bases at V and 4 bases at J, with 9 bases between the two ends. CDR1 is SNHLY, CDR2 FYNNEI, per germline. This CDR3 has 14 residues. Supplemented by reference TRBV2 and TRBJ1-2, the full variable domain reads EPEVTQTPSHQVTQMGQEVILRCVPISNHLYFYWYRQILGQKVEFLVSFYNNEISEKSEIFDDQFSVERPDGSNFTLKIRSTKLEDSAMYFCASSEASGFYGYTFGSGTRLTVV.

The genes are TRBV2 and TRBJ2-7, with a possible D match to TRBD1 (6 bases). Looked up from germline, CDR1 is SNHLY and CDR2 is FYNNEI. CDR3 length: 14 amino acids. The V end was cut by 7 bases, the J end by 6 bases, with 19 bases between. The CDR3 loop is CASNPDSRNGEQYF. As DNA, the CDR3 is TGTGCCAGCAACCCGGACAGTCGAAACGGCGAGCAGTACTTC.

This clone was seen a handful of times. The V and J genes are TRBV29-1 and TRBJ2-3, with TRBD1 as a possible D gene (5 bases). Looked up from germline, CDR1 is SQVTM and CDR2 is ANQGSEA. The V end lost 0 bases, the J end lost 4 bases, and 14 bases lay between the germline ends. This CDR3 region has 15 residues. The CDR3 DNA reads as TGCAGCGTTGAAGATCCAGGAACAGGCCCAGATACGCAGTATTTT. Its protein product is CSVEDPGTGPDTQYF.

This clone has just a few counts. CDR3 sequence reads: CAWSVAQGSEQYF. CDR3 nucleotides: TGTGCCTGGAGTGTGGCACAGGGGAGCGAGCAGTACTTC. The rearrangement links TRBV30 to TRBJ2-7, with TRBD1 identical over 7 bases. CDR1 and CDR2 (germline): GTSNPN, SVGIG (reference sequence). V shed 0 bases, J shed 6 bases, and the junction held 5 bases outside the gene matches. The CDR3 loop spans 13 amino acids.

The V call is TRBV6-1, the J call TRBJ2-2; the match to TRBD1 covers 11 bases. This CDR3 has 15 residues. V lost 4 bases to trimming and J lost 7 bases; unmatched junction nucleotides: 5. In germline, CDR1 is MNHNS, CDR2 SASEGT. The CDR3 reads CASSAGTGGVGELFF. The CDR3 DNA reads TGTGCCAGCAGTGCCGGGACAGGGGGGGTCGGGGAGCTGTTTTTT.

The genes are TRBV29-1 and TRBJ1-2; maybe TRBD1 (5 bases). From germline, CDR1 is SQVTM and CDR2 ANQGSEA. The CDR3 totals 14 residues. The V end was cut by 4 bases, the J end by 5 bases, with 17 bases between. DNA of the CDR3: TGCAGCGTTGTCGGCGGGACCGACTATTATGGCTACACCTTC. Its protein is CSVVGGTDYYGYTF.

J is TRBJ1-2 and V is TRBV10-3; D might be TRBD1 (5 bases). The V and J ends lost 11 bases and 2 bases respectively, with 15 bases between them. Germline V gene lookup returns CDR1 ENHRY and CDR2 SYGVKD. The CDR3 runs 13 residues. For the CDR3, the DNA is TGTGCCTATAGGGGATTAGGAAACTATGGCTACACCTTC. It codes for CAYRGLGNYGYTF.

The chain carries TRBV4-1 and TRBJ1-6; D unresolved. The V gene's germline CDR1 is MGHRA and CDR2 YSYEKL. The CDR3 runs to 15 residues. Deletions cut 3 bases from V and 5 bases from J, with 11 bases between. The CDR3 DNA reads as TGCGCCAGCAGCCATCAGAGAGGAGATAATTCACCCCTCCACTTT. This codes for CASSHQRGDNSPLHF.

This rearrangement joins TRBV29-1 to TRBJ1-2; weak D call: TRBD1 (5 bases). Germline V gene data show CDR1 as SQVTM and CDR2 as ANQGSEA. Trimming stripped 4 bases from V and 8 bases from J, with 17 bases between. This CDR3 is built from 13 residues. The CDR3 region is CSVVGLIPGGYTF. In DNA, the CDR3 is TGCAGCGTTGTGGGACTCATCCCTGGAGGCTACACCTTC.

This CDR3 is CASSWGDYGYTF. The CDR3, as DNA: TGTGCCAGCAGCTGGGGCGACTATGGCTACACCTTC. The V call is TRBV7-9, the J call TRBJ1-2, with D maybe TRBD1 (5 bases). There are 12 residues in the CDR3. Germline CDR1 reads SEHNR; CDR2 reads FQNEAQ (reference sequence). The V end was cut by 4 bases, the J end by 3 bases, with 6 bases between.

The genes are TRBV5-1 and TRBJ2-5; tentative D call: TRBD2 (6 bases). Trimming took 0 bases from V and 5 from J, leaving 11 bases between them. CDR1 is SGHRS and CDR2 is YFSETQ in the germline V gene. This CDR3 has 14 residues. The CDR3 DNA follows: TGCGCCAGCAGCTTGGCCGGAGGGGCTGAGACCCAGTACTTC. Its translation is CASSLAGGAETQYF.

V and J are TRBV5-1 and TRBJ2-1; D ambiguous. V was pared by 0 bases and J by 6 bases, with 10 bases between. The CDR3 covers 14 residues. The V gene's germline CDR1 is SGHRS and CDR2 YFSETQ. The CDR3 DNA reads TGCGCCAGCAGCTTGGAAGTCACGGGCAATGAGCAGTTCTTC. Residues: CASSLEVTGNEQFF.

V gene TRBV18 combines with J gene TRBJ1-1, with D unclear. This CDR3 contains 13 residues. Germline V gene lookup returns CDR1 KGHSH and CDR2 LQKENI. V was pared by 3 bases and J by 3 bases, with 8 bases between. CDR3 nucleotide sequence: TGTGCCAGCTCACCCCTCTCGGACACTGAAGCTTTCTTT. Translating it yields CASSPLSDTEAFF.

The chain has TRBV29-1 and TRBJ2-2, with 8 bases that match TRBD1. The CDR3 length is 12 residues. CDR1 is SQVTM, CDR2 ANQGSEA, per germline. J lost 7 bases, V lost 8 bases, and 6 bases had no gene match. The CDR3 nucleotides read TGCAGCCCAGGGGGCGTAGGCGGGGAGCTGTTTTTT. Protein: CSPGGVGGELFF.

This sequence joins TRBV6-5 and TRBJ2-1, with D perhaps matching TRBD1 (6 bases). V gave up 8 bases and J gave up 7 bases, with 9 bases separating them. In germline, CDR1 is MNHEY, CDR2 SVGAGI. The CDR3 is made up of 11 amino acids. The CDR3 bases are TGTGCCAGCGGACAGATAAATGAGCAGTTCTTC. Residues: CASGQINEQFF.

V and J are TRBV13 and TRBJ2-2, with 11 bases lining up with TRBD1. There are 17 residues in the CDR3. Germline values: CDR1 PRHDT, CDR2 FYEKMQ (reference sequence). V gave up 6 bases and J gave up 8 bases; unmatched junction bases: 14. In DNA form, the CDR3 reads TGTGCCAGCAGATCCCTTTCCAGGACAGGGGGCTCAGGGGAGCTGTTTTTT. This translates into CASRSLSRTGGSGELFF.

V and J are TRBV7-2 and TRBJ2-7, with D maybe TRBD2 (6 bases). The V gene lost 0 bases and the J gene lost 4 bases, with 10 bases spanning the gap. Germline V gene lookup returns CDR1 SGHTA and CDR2 FQGNSA. There are 14 residues in the CDR3. The CDR3 region has the DNA TGTGCCAGCAGCTTAGCGCGGGACGGTTACGAGCAGTACTTC. Protein: CASSLARDGYEQYF. Using reference TRBV7-2 and TRBJ2-7 for the parts outside the CDR3, the full variable domain is GAGVSQSPSNKVTEKGKDVELRCDPISGHTALYWYRQSLGQGLEFLIYFQGNSAPDKSGLPSDRFSAERTGGSVSTLTIQRTQQEDSAVYLCASSLARDGYEQYFGPGTRLTVT.

The chain links TRBV4-3 to TRBJ2-3; TRBD2 matches at 9 bases. Germline V gene sequence: CDR1 LGHNA, CDR2 YSLEER. Trimming at V came to 1 base and at J to 4 bases, leaving 3 bases not matched to a gene. The CDR3 spans 15 residues. The DNA for the CDR3 is TGCGCCAGCAGCCAAGGCGGGAGGGGGTCAGATACGCAGTATTTT. As protein: CASSQGGRGSDTQYF.

This clone has more than one count but fewer than ten. This CDR3 reads CASIPDRGRNTEAFF. The CDR3 DNA reads as TGTGCCAGCATCCCCGACCGGGGGAGGAACACTGAAGCTTTCTTT. The chain combines TRBV7-9 with TRBJ1-1, with a weak D call TRBD1 (5 bases). The CDR3 extends over 15 amino acids. Per the germline V gene, CDR1 is SEHNR and CDR2 is FQNEAQ (reference sequence). Trimming cost V 7 bases and J 1 base, with 16 bases left between them.

The genes are TRBV9 and TRBJ2-1; 12 nucleotides align to TRBD2. The length of the CDR3 is 17 residues. Germline V lookup: CDR1 SGDLS, CDR2 YYNGEE. V lost 2 bases and J lost 8; bases outside the gene matches: 11. The DNA for the CDR3 is TGTGCCAGCAGCGTGTCTAGCGGGGGGGCCTTATCCGATGAGCAGTTCTTC. The encoded protein is CASSVSSGGALSDEQFF.

V usage is TRBV6-4 and J usage is TRBJ1-2; a weak D match, TRBD1 (5 bases). The CDR3 is 15 residues long. In germline, CDR1 is MRHNA, CDR2 SNTAGT. V lost 8 bases and J lost 2, with 18 bases in between. The CDR3 DNA sequence: TGTGCCAGCTCTCTCGAGGCCGGGGGGAACTATGGCTACACCTTC. Translating gives CASSLEAGGNYGYTF.

This rearrangement joins TRBV6-6 to TRBJ2-2; D remains unclear. Germline V CDR1 and CDR2: MNHNY, SVGAGI (reference sequence). V was clipped by 0 bases and J by 5 bases, with 13 bases between them. The CDR3 is made up of 16 amino acids. The chain's CDR3 is CASSYSWYRRTGELFF. The CDR3 DNA is TGTGCCAGCAGTTACTCTTGGTACAGAAGGACCGGGGAGCTGTTTTTT.

The rearrangement joins TRBV5-1 to TRBJ2-2; 13 nucleotides match TRBD2. Losses at the gene ends were 1 base for V and 7 bases for J; bases not matched to a gene: 7. Germline loops: CDR1 SGHRS, CDR2 YFSETQ. There are 17 residues in the CDR3. CDR3 protein: CASSLIGLAGVIGELFF. Written as DNA, the CDR3 is TGCGCCAGCAGCTTGATCGGACTAGCGGGAGTGATCGGGGAGCTGTTTTTT.